These 2 T cell receptor beta chains were all obtained from the same sample, sequenced in a study of blood T cell repertoires in COVID-19. Sequencing used immunoSEQ multiplex PCR; TCRdb keeps in-frame clones, though not all of them. Of about 140,000 clones listed, about 79% are singletons. The sample taken for sequencing was peripheral blood. The source is a man in his sixties with active or convalescent COVID-19.

The chain carries TRBV5-1 and TRBJ1-1; D remains unclear. The CDR3 sequence is 14 residues long. CDR1 and CDR2 (germline): SGHRS, YFSETQ. Trimming left V 0 bases short and J 3 bases short, with 9 bases between. CDR3 nucleotide sequence: TGCGCCAGCAGCTTGGTAGCGGGTGACACTGAAGCTTTCTTT. Translated, it gives CASSLVAGDTEAFF. Supplemented by reference TRBV5-1 and TRBJ1-1, the full variable domain reads KAGVTQTPRYLIKTRGQQVTLSCSPISGHRSVSWYQQTPGQGLQFLFEYFSETQRNKGNFPGRFSGRQFSNSRSEMNVSTLELGDSALYLCASSLVAGDTEAFFGQGTRLTVV.

This chain joins TRBV9 and TRBJ2-2, with 10 positions matching TRBD2. V was pared by 1 base and J by 0 bases, with 9 bases of the junction left unmatched. This CDR3 has 19 amino acids. Germline V lookup: CDR1 SGDLS, CDR2 YYNGEE. CDR3 sequence: CASSVRASGGETNTGELFF. The CDR3 nucleotides read TGTGCCAGCAGCGTAAGGGCTAGCGGGGGAGAAACGAACACCGGGGAGCTGTTTTTT.